Below, 23 T cell receptor beta chains from the same sample are listed, as sequenced in a study of somatic mutations in cytotoxic T cells in rheumatoid arthritis. Sequencing used immunoSEQ multiplex PCR; TCRdb keeps in-frame clones, though not all of them. The data contain around 15,000 clones, around 70% of them singletons. Specimen: CD8+ T cells sorted from blood. These receptors all stem from an adult with rheumatoid arthritis.

This chain connects TRBV18 to TRBJ1-2; D is unresolved. The CDR3 length is 12 residues. The germline V gene encodes CDR1 KGHSH and CDR2 LQKENI. CDR3 amino acids: CGLERGIGGYTF. For the CDR3, the DNA is TGTGGGTTAGAGCGGGGTATTGGGGGCTACACCTTC.

This rearrangement joins TRBV4-1 to TRBJ1-2; D is perhaps TRBD1 (5 bases). The CDR3 runs 12 residues. V dropped 8 bases and J dropped 8 bases, with 15 bases sitting between them. Germline loops: CDR1 MGHRA, CDR2 YSYEKL. The CDR3 is CASRNDGAGYTF. The CDR3 nucleotides read TGCGCCAGCCGGAATGACGGGGCCGGCTACACCTTC.

V and J are TRBV6-5 and TRBJ2-3, with 7 nucleotides matching TRBD2. CDR1 and CDR2 (germline): MNHEY, SVGAGI. V trimming: 2 bases; J trimming: 0 bases; junction bases outside the gene matches: 5. CDR3 length equals 16 residues. CDR3: CASSYLGGGSTDTQYF. The DNA for the CDR3 is TGTGCCAGCAGTTACCTTGGCGGGGGAAGCACAGATACGCAGTATTTT.

The chain has TRBV7-3 and TRBJ2-3; 7 bases fit TRBD2. J was trimmed by 0 bases and V by 2 bases; bases with no gene match: 2. The length of the CDR3 is 15 residues. Germline CDR1 SGHTA, CDR2 FQGTGA. The CDR3 nucleotides are TGTGCCAGCAGCTTAGTGGGGGGGAGCACAGATACGCAGTATTTT. Protein sequence: CASSLVGGSTDTQYF.

J is TRBJ2-1 and V is TRBV28, with 14 positions matching TRBD2. V lost 4 bases to trimming and J lost 14 bases; unmatched junction nucleotides: 4. The CDR3 has 13 residues. Germline V gene sequence: CDR1 MDHEN, CDR2 SYDVKM. CDR3 protein: CASSWTSGGLEFF. Written as DNA, the CDR3 is TGTGCCAGCAGTTGGACTAGCGGGGGGTTGGAGTTCTTC.

This clone was counted once. V and J are TRBV13 and TRBJ1-4; D is possibly TRBD1 (5 bases). The CDR3 loop spans 17 amino acids. Germline loops: CDR1 PRHDT, CDR2 FYEKMQ (reference sequence). V shed 5 bases and J shed 3 bases, with 19 bases lying between them. The CDR3 sequence: CASSLTSPGAPNEKLFF. In nucleotides, the CDR3 is TGTGCCAGCAGCCTCACATCCCCCGGGGCCCCTAATGAAAAACTGTTTTTT.

The chain couples TRBV5-4 to TRBJ2-7, with 12 bases aligning to TRBD1. The J segment lost 5 bases and the V segment lost 3 bases, leaving 3 bases of the junction unmatched. CDR1 SGHNT and CDR2 YYREEE come from the germline V gene (reference sequence). The length of the CDR3 is 14 residues. The CDR3 DNA sequence: TGTGCCAGCAGCTGGGGGACAGGGGGCGACGAGCAGTACTTC. Protein product: CASSWGTGGDEQYF.

V is TRBV2 and J is TRBJ2-3; no clear D. Trimming cost V 8 bases and J 8 bases, with 8 bases left between them. Germline values: CDR1 SNHLY, CDR2 FYNNEI. The length of the CDR3 is 10 residues. The CDR3 bases are TGTGCCAGCGGCGGTCCTACGCAGTATTTT. Translation: CASGGPTQYF.

The chain couples TRBV4-2 to TRBJ2-1; 10 nucleotides agree with TRBD1. With 0 bases clipped from V and 5 bases from J, the junction kept 7 bases outside the gene matches. The CDR3 covers 17 residues. Germline lookup yields CDR1 LGHNA and CDR2 YNFKEQ. The CDR3 coding sequence is TGTGCCAGCAGCCAAGACCTCGGGACAGGGGCCAACAATGAGCAGTTCTTC. Protein: CASSQDLGTGANNEQFF.

The chain couples TRBV29-1 to TRBJ1-2; 7 positions agree with TRBD1. V lost 1 base, J lost 2 bases, and 4 bases stayed unmatched. Germline CDR1 and CDR2: SQVTM and ANQGSEA. The CDR3 runs 14 residues. The DNA for the CDR3 is TGCAGCGTTGAAGCCCGGGACAGAAACTATGGCTACACCTTC. This encodes CSVEARDRNYGYTF.

The rearrangement links TRBV30 to TRBJ2-7; 8 bases are shared with TRBD1. Germline-derived CDR1 and CDR2 are GTSNPN and SVGIG (reference sequence). This CDR3 spans 13 amino acids. V lost 2 bases and J lost 4; bases outside the gene matches: 4. This chain's CDR3 is CAWSKGQAYEQYF. The CDR3 DNA reads TGTGCCTGGAGTAAGGGACAGGCTTACGAGCAGTACTTC.

This chain connects TRBV7-9 to TRBJ1-4; perhaps TRBD1 as D (5 bases). CDR3 length: 14 amino acids. Per germline, CDR1 SEHNR and CDR2 FQNEAQ (reference sequence). Trimming took 5 bases from V and 8 from J, leaving 15 bases between them. The CDR3 nucleotides read TGTGCCAGCAGCCCCGTGAGGGGCGGGGAAAAACTGTTTTTT. It codes for CASSPVRGGEKLFF.

This chain links TRBV5-1 with TRBJ1-2; 7 nucleotides line up with TRBD1. This CDR3 is 17 amino acids long. Germline CDR1 SGHRS, CDR2 YFSETQ. V shed 0 bases, J shed 4 bases, and the junction held 12 bases outside the gene matches. The CDR3 loop reads CASSLDSTGFDGYGYTF. The CDR3 bases are TGCGCCAGCAGCTTGGATTCGACAGGGTTTGACGGCTATGGCTACACCTTC.

V is TRBV27 and J is TRBJ2-1; no clear D gene. The CDR3 spans 15 residues. V was trimmed by 2 bases and J by 2 bases, leaving 10 bases between them. The germline CDR1 and CDR2 sequences are MNHEY and SMNVEV (reference sequence). CDR3 sequence (DNA): TGTGCCAGCAGTTTAGGGATCGGAACCTACAATGAGCAGTTCTTC. This sequence encodes CASSLGIGTYNEQFF.

The chain recombines TRBV13 with TRBJ1-3; D remains unclear. Between the trimmed V and J ends, which lost 3 bases and 0 bases, there was a span of 9 bases. Germline CDR1 and CDR2: PRHDT and FYEKMQ (reference sequence). The CDR3 consists of 15 residues. As DNA, the CDR3 is TGTGCCAGCAGCTTCCACAGCTTCTCTGGAAACACCATATATTTT. Its protein product is CASSFHSFSGNTIYF. Full variable domain (missing parts from reference TRBV13 and TRBJ1-3): AAGVIQSPRHLIKEKRETATLKCYPIPRHDTVYWYQQGPGQDPQFLISFYEKMQSDKGSIPDRFSAQQFSDYHSELNMSSLELGDSALYFCASSFHSFSGNTIYFGEGSWLTVV.

The chain couples TRBV15 to TRBJ2-1, with a tentative D call TRBD1 (5 bases). Per germline, CDR1 LNHNV and CDR2 YYDKDF (reference sequence). The CDR3 consists of 15 residues. Trimming removed 4 bases from V and 3 bases from J, with 13 bases in between. Here the CDR3 reads CATSTHRTIYNEQFF. The CDR3 region has the DNA TGTGCCACCAGCACTCATCGGACAATCTACAATGAGCAGTTCTTC. Full variable domain (remainder filled in from reference TRBV15 and TRBJ2-1): DAMVIQNPRYQVTQFGKPVTLSCSQTLNHNVMYWYQQKSSQAPKLLFHYYDKDFNNEADTPDNFQSRRPNTSFCFLDIRSPGLGDTAMYLCATSTHRTIYNEQFFGPGTRLTVL.

The chain joins TRBV5-4 to TRBJ2-3; 7 bases align to TRBD2. J was trimmed by 4 bases and V by 1 base; bases with no gene match: 12. Germline V gene lookup returns CDR1 SGHNT and CDR2 YYREEE (reference sequence). The CDR3 sequence is 17 residues long. The CDR3 nucleotides are TGTGCCAGCAGCTTGTGGGGGGGGGAGGTTTTGGCAGATACGCAGTATTTT. Translation gives CASSLWGGEVLADTQYF.

This chain links TRBV6-1 with TRBJ1-5; tentative D call: TRBD1 (6 bases). V was pared by 2 bases and J by 5 bases, with 13 bases between. The germline gives CDR1 MNHNS, CDR2 SASEGT. This CDR3 contains 15 residues. The CDR3 loop is CASSERRGEDQPQHF. CDR3 in DNA: TGTGCCAGCAGTGAACGCAGGGGTGAGGATCAGCCCCAGCATTTT.

This clone qualifies as medium-sized. CDR3 nucleotides: TGTGCCAGTAGTATCGGGCCCTTGGGAGGCTACACCTTC. This sequence encodes CASSIGPLGGYTF. This chain uses TRBV19 with TRBJ1-2; D gene unclear. The V end was cut by 3 bases, the J end by 8 bases, with 13 bases between. The CDR3 loop spans 13 amino acids. CDR1 and CDR2 from the germline V gene are LNHDA and SQIVND (reference sequence).

This clone was observed a single time. The rearrangement links TRBV4-3 to TRBJ1-2, with a weak D call TRBD1 (5 bases). V lost 4 bases and J lost 6, with 15 bases in between. The CDR3 is made up of 14 amino acids. The germline CDR1 and CDR2 sequences are LGHNA and YSLEER. The CDR3 region has the DNA TGCGCCAGCAGCCCGGATACAGGAGATGATGGCTACACCTTC. Residues: CASSPDTGDDGYTF.

J is TRBJ2-1 and V is TRBV4-1, with TRBD1 matching over 10 bases. V shed 5 bases, J shed 6 bases, and the junction held 13 bases outside the gene matches. Per germline, CDR1 MGHRA and CDR2 YSYEKL. The CDR3 sequence is 17 residues long. CDR3 sequence (DNA): TGCGCCAGCAGCAGTCCCCCCCGGGACAGGGGAAGCAATGAGCAGTTCTTC. Its protein product is CASSSPPRDRGSNEQFF.

This chain connects TRBV7-9 to TRBJ2-1; weak D call: TRBD2 (6 bases). The CDR3 runs to 16 residues. The V gene's germline CDR1 is SEHNR and CDR2 FQNEAQ (reference sequence). Trimming cost V 4 bases and J 0 bases, with 13 bases left between them. CDR3 protein: CASSSPSAASYNEQFF. Written as DNA, the CDR3 is TGTGCCAGCAGCTCCCCTAGCGCCGCCTCCTACAATGAGCAGTTCTTC.

The chain couples TRBV11-2 to TRBJ2-1; tentative D call: TRBD1 (6 bases). CDR1 is SGHAT and CDR2 is FQNNGV in the germline V gene. The CDR3 runs 14 residues. Trimming stripped 4 bases from V and 12 bases from J, with 19 bases between. The CDR3 spells CASSSTPGQPGQFF. CDR3 in DNA: TGTGCCAGCAGCTCGACCCCCGGACAGCCAGGGCAGTTCTTC. Full variable domain (remainder filled in from reference TRBV11-2 and TRBJ2-1): EAGVAQSPRYKIIEKRQSVAFWCNPISGHATLYWYQQILGQGPKLLIQFQNNGVVDDSQLPKDRFSAERLKGVDSTLKIQPAKLEDSAVYLCASSSTPGQPGQFFGPGTRLTVL.